Following are 26 T cell receptor beta chains from one sample sequenced in a study of T cells in Graves' hyperthyroidism and ophthalmopathy. Researchers amplified the TCR beta CDR3 regions from RNA transcripts. When the TCR CDR3 underwent first-round RT-PCR, the HTBI primer set was used. TCRdb passed the multiplex PCR reads through MiXCR, listing each CDR3 protein once. The sample has about 510,000 distinct CDR3 sequences, 14% seen once. What was sequenced was blood. These receptors all come from a woman aged 40 to 49 with Graves' hyperthyroidism.

This clonotype has at least ten counts. This chain joins TRBV5-1 and TRBJ1-1; no definite D call. Per the germline V gene, CDR1 is SGHRS and CDR2 is YFSETQ. This CDR3 has 14 amino acids. V lost 1 base and J lost 1, with 8 bases in between. CDR3 in DNA: TGCGCCAGCAGCTTGAGGCAGCAGAACACTGAAGCTTTCTTT. Translating gives CASSLRQQNTEAFF. Full variable domain (rest looked up from reference TRBV5-1 and TRBJ1-1): KAGVTQTPRYLIKTRGQQVTLSCSPISGHRSVSWYQQTPGQGLQFLFEYFSETQRNKGNFPGRFSGRQFSNSRSEMNVSTLELGDSALYLCASSLRQQNTEAFFGQGTRLTVV.

This clonotype was recorded at least ten times. The J gene is TRBJ2-2, the V gene TRBV6-1; unclear D gene. Looked up from germline, CDR1 is MNHNS and CDR2 is SASEGT. CDR3 length: 14 residues. Trimming took off 3 bases at V and 4 bases at J, with 9 bases between the two ends. Here the CDR3 reads CASSDGLGTGELFF. The CDR3 coding sequence is TGTGCCAGCAGTGACGGTTTGGGCACCGGGGAGCTGTTTTTT.

This rearrangement joins TRBV9 to TRBJ1-3, with D hard to call. Germline loops: CDR1 SGDLS, CDR2 YYNGEE. V was trimmed by 1 base and J by 0 bases, leaving 8 bases between them. This CDR3 comprises 15 residues. Written as DNA, the CDR3 is TGTGCCAGCAGCGTAAACTGGAGCTCTGGAAACACCATATATTTT. Protein product: CASSVNWSSGNTIYF.

This clonotype has at least ten counts. The chain uses TRBV20-1 and TRBJ1-1, with D perhaps TRBD1 (5 bases). Per the germline V gene, CDR1 is DFQATT and CDR2 is SNEGSKA (reference sequence). This CDR3 has 12 amino acids. Trimming left V 7 bases short and J 1 base short, with 10 bases between. The CDR3 DNA reads as TGCAGTGTTGGGGCAGGGAACACTGAAGCTTTCTTT. It is translated as CSVGAGNTEAFF.

Regarding this clonotype: A much larger clone sits a single nucleotide away, making a read error possible. The rearrangement links TRBV11-2 to TRBJ2-3, with 7 bases that match TRBD1. The CDR3 is 15 residues long. Trimming removed 4 bases from V and 2 bases from J; junction bases left unmatched: 6. The V gene's germline CDR1 is SGHAT and CDR2 FQNNGV. CDR3 nucleotide sequence: TGTGCCAGCAGCTCAGGGGGAACTACCACAGATACGCAGTATTTT. As protein: CASSSGGTTTDTQYF. The full variable domain, completed using reference TRBV11-2 and TRBJ2-3, is EAGVAQSPRYKIIEKRQSVAFWCNPISGHATLYWYQQILGQGPKLLIQFQNNGVVDDSQLPKDRFSAERLKGVDSTLKIQPAKLEDSAVYLCASSSGGTTTDTQYFGPGTRLTVL.

The table lists this clonotype with many counts. This chain connects TRBV15 to TRBJ1-2, with TRBD1 matching 9 bases. Losses at the gene ends were 1 base for V and 1 base for J; bases not matched to a gene: 7. The CDR3 totals 17 residues. Germline V gene data show CDR1 as LNHNV and CDR2 as YYDKDF (reference sequence). CDR3 region: CATSRVGTGGGNYGYTF. The DNA for the CDR3 is TGTGCCACCAGCAGAGTGGGTACAGGGGGCGGTAACTATGGCTACACCTTC.

This clonotype was seen more than once but under ten times. The chain links TRBV6-1 to TRBJ1-2, with D possibly being TRBD1 (5 bases). The germline gives CDR1 MNHNS, CDR2 SASEGT. V dropped 6 bases and J dropped 5 bases, with 13 bases sitting between them. CDR3 length: 13 residues. DNA for the CDR3: TGTGCCAGCAGACGGGGGGGAAGTTATGGCTACACCTTC. Its translation: CASRRGGSYGYTF.

This clonotype came up many times. This rearrangement joins TRBV28 to TRBJ1-5; D not certain. The CDR3 runs to 12 residues. CDR1 and CDR2 from the germline V gene are MDHEN and SYDVKM. Trimming left V 6 bases short and J 1 base short, with 4 bases between. The CDR3 DNA reads as TGTGCCAGCAGACTAAGCAATCAGCCCCAGCATTTT. Translation gives CASRLSNQPQHF.

The gene calls are TRBV20-1 and TRBJ2-4; a weak D match, TRBD1 (6 bases). The CDR3 length is 14 residues. The germline V gene encodes CDR1 DFQATT and CDR2 SNEGSKA (reference sequence). V lost 6 bases, J lost 8 bases, and 20 bases lay in between. The CDR3 here is CSARPQQGSHIQYF. The CDR3 region has the DNA TGCAGTGCCAGGCCCCAACAGGGATCGCACATTCAGTACTTC.

This clonotype has more than one count but fewer than ten. The chain links TRBV2 to TRBJ1-5; perhaps TRBD1 as D (5 bases). The germline CDR1 and CDR2 sequences are SNHLY and FYNNEI. CDR3 size: 15 residues. Trimming shortened V by 6 bases and J by 1 base, and 13 bases separated the two germline ends. The DNA for the CDR3 is TGTGCCAGCAGGTCCTCTAAGGGGAGCAATCAGCCCCAGCATTTT. Protein product: CASRSSKGSNQPQHF.

This chain connects TRBV5-1 to TRBJ2-2; D gene uncertain. Germline values: CDR1 SGHRS, CDR2 YFSETQ. The CDR3 spans 16 residues. V was shortened by 6 bases and J by 4 bases, with 19 bases between the two germline ends. CDR3 sequence: CASKLGWQVSTGELFF. CDR3 DNA: TGCGCCAGCAAGCTTGGTTGGCAGGTTAGCACCGGGGAGCTGTTTTTT.

This clonotype turned up a few times. J is TRBJ2-7 and V is TRBV6-1; 9 nucleotides align to TRBD1. The V gene's germline CDR1 is MNHNS and CDR2 SASEGT. This CDR3 comprises 15 residues. The V segment lost 7 bases and the J segment 1 base; nucleotides outside the gene matches: 8. Here the CDR3 reads CASKNTGGSSYEQYF. CDR3 DNA sequence: TGTGCCAGCAAGAACACAGGGGGCTCGTCCTACGAGCAGTACTTC.

V usage is TRBV7-9 and J usage is TRBJ1-4; D may be TRBD1 (5 bases). The CDR3 contains 15 residues. The ends were cut back, 5 bases at V and 3 bases at J, with 13 bases in the middle. Per germline, CDR1 SEHNR and CDR2 FQNEAQ (reference sequence). CDR3 sequence reads: CASSRHGAPNEKLFF. The CDR3 DNA reads TGTGCCAGCAGCAGACACGGGGCCCCTAATGAAAAACTGTTTTTT.

This sequence joins TRBV5-1 and TRBJ1-3; 9 positions agree with TRBD1. J was trimmed by 1 base and V by 7 bases; bases with no gene match: 9. Per germline, CDR1 SGHRS and CDR2 YFSETQ. CDR3 size: 16 residues. CDR3 nucleotides: TGCGCCAGCTCCCTGGGGGGACAGGGATCTGGAAACACCATATATTTT. Protein: CASSLGGQGSGNTIYF.

This clonotype was observed many times. The chain recombines TRBV27 with TRBJ1-1; weak D call: TRBD1 (5 bases). Trimming pared 6 bases from V and 4 bases from J, leaving 15 bases between. In germline, CDR1 is MNHEY, CDR2 SMNVEV (reference sequence). This CDR3 region has 14 residues. CDR3 in amino acids: CASSPGEGRTEAFF. CDR3 DNA sequence: TGTGCCAGCAGCCCGGGGGAGGGGCGCACTGAAGCTTTCTTT.

The chain carries TRBV2 and TRBJ1-2; unclear D gene. The CDR3 is 10 residues long. V lost 6 bases and J 11 bases, leaving 10 bases between the germline ends. Germline assignment: CDR1 SNHLY and CDR2 FYNNEI. The CDR3 sequence is CASSDPTYTF. Written as DNA, the CDR3 is TGTGCCAGCAGCGATCCTACGTACACCTTC.

Ten or more counts support this clonotype. The chain has TRBV2 and TRBJ2-2; unclear D gene. V was cut by 3 bases and J by 4 bases, with 6 bases left in between. The CDR3 is made up of 13 amino acids. Germline CDR1 reads SNHLY; CDR2 reads FYNNEI. CDR3 amino acids: CASSDNPTGELFF. The CDR3 DNA sequence: TGTGCCAGCAGTGATAACCCCACCGGGGAGCTGTTTTTT.

The V call is TRBV12-3 or TRBV12-4, the J call TRBJ2-1, with D perhaps assigned TRBD1 or TRBD2 (5 bases each). V gave up 8 bases and J gave up 6 bases, with 17 bases separating them. The CDR3 is 14 residues long. CDR3 coding DNA: TGTGCCAGCTGCTTTGCAGGGAGTGGCAATGAGCAGTTCTTC. Encoded protein: CASCFAGSGNEQFF.

The chain has TRBV7-9 and TRBJ1-2; D is perhaps TRBD1 (6 bases). Germline CDR1 is SEHNR and CDR2 is FQNEAQ (reference sequence). The CDR3 is made up of 15 amino acids. Trimming took 1 base from V and 4 from J, leaving 13 bases between them. The CDR3 nucleotides read TGTGCCAGCAGCTTAGACGCAGGGGTCTTCTATGGCTACACCTTC. Translating it yields CASSLDAGVFYGYTF.

This clonotype occurred many times. The V call is TRBV12-5, the J call TRBJ2-3; 9 bases are a match to TRBD1. Germline CDR1 LGHNT, CDR2 FRNRAP. The CDR3 length is 15 residues. Trimming cost V 5 bases and J 0 bases; bases outside gene matches: 3. The CDR3 protein is CASGPGTGSTDTQYF. DNA of the CDR3: TGTGCTAGTGGTCCCGGGACAGGGAGCACAGATACGCAGTATTTT.

In this sample, this clonotype turned up a few times. V and J are TRBV6-1 and TRBJ2-7; possibly TRBD2 for D (5 bases). This CDR3 has 14 amino acids. The V end lost 3 bases, the J end lost 2 bases, and 11 bases lay between the germline ends. From germline, CDR1 is MNHNS and CDR2 SASEGT. The DNA for the CDR3 is TGTGCCAGCAGTGATATGGTGGGAGCCTACGAGCAGTACTTC. Protein: CASSDMVGAYEQYF.

Turning to this clonotype: Possible read error: a much larger clone is one base away. The CDR3 bases are TGTGCCAGCAGTCCTGCAACTAATGAAACACTGTTTTTT. Its protein is CASSPATNETLFF. The gene calls are TRBV27 and TRBJ1-4; D is undetermined. The CDR3 loop spans 13 amino acids. Germline lookup yields CDR1 MNHEY and CDR2 SMNVEV (reference sequence).

The V call is TRBV7-9, the J call TRBJ2-7, with a possible D match to TRBD2 (6 bases). Trimming took off 4 bases at V and 6 bases at J, with 7 bases between the two ends. Per germline, CDR1 SEHNR and CDR2 FQNEAQ (reference sequence). CDR3 length: 11 amino acids. CDR3 protein: CASSSAGEQYF. CDR3 nucleotide sequence: TGTGCCAGCAGCTCAGCGGGCGAGCAGTACTTC.

Only a few counts were recorded for this clonotype. This sequence joins TRBV29-1 and TRBJ2-3, with 7 bases matching TRBD2. Germline V gene data show CDR1 as SQVTM and CDR2 as ANQGSEA. The V segment lost 5 bases and the J segment 0 bases; nucleotides outside the gene matches: 20. This CDR3 is built from 19 residues. In DNA, the CDR3 is TGCAGCGTTCCCTCCGGGGGGTATGAGCGGACTTATAGCACAGATACGCAGTATTTT. It translates to CSVPSGGYERTYSTDTQYF.

This clonotype has more than one count but fewer than ten. At one of its ends the junction is not consistent with the germline gene, which may arise from a read error. The chain has TRBV3-1 and TRBJ2-1; 10 bases fit TRBD2. CDR1 is LGHDT, CDR2 YNNKEL, per germline (reference sequence). The CDR3 length is 19 residues. The CDR3, as DNA: TGTGTCAGCAGCCAAGAACCCCGGGCGAGCGGGAGGGCCGGGAATGAGCAGTTCTTC. Amino acids: CVSSQEPRASGRAGNEQFF.

At least ten counts were recorded for this clonotype. The chain uses TRBV28 and TRBJ2-7; 11 positions agree with TRBD2. Germline-derived CDR1 and CDR2 are MDHEN and SYDVKM. This CDR3 has 15 amino acids. The ends lost 2 bases at V and 4 bases at J; junction bases unmatched: 4. The CDR3 protein is CASSLHTSGSYEQYF. CDR3 sequence (DNA): TGTGCCAGCAGTTTACATACTAGCGGGAGTTACGAGCAGTACTTC.